This T cell receptor beta chain was found in a study of cytomegalovirus exposure and HLA in healthy donors. Trimming cost V 10 bases and J 0 bases, with 15 bases left between them. The CDR3 length is 14 residues. Germline CDR1 MDHEN, CDR2 SYDVKM. Primers: 60 Vbeta forward and 13 Jbeta reverse. Data came from immunoSEQ multiplex PCR; TCRdb stores just in-frame clones and leaves some out. The repertoire includes tens of thousands of clones, around 68% of them detected once, and around 16% sits in the top ten. This clone has more than one count but fewer than ten. This chain uses TRBV28 with TRBJ1-1, with D possibly being TRBD1 (5 bases). This TCR was recovered from a woman in her 40s in good health and CMV-seropositive. The sequencing input was PBMCs. The CDR3 protein is CAISSPGLNTEAFF. Here the CDR3 DNA reads TGTGCCATCAGCAGTCCAGGGCTGAACACTGAAGCTTTCTTT.